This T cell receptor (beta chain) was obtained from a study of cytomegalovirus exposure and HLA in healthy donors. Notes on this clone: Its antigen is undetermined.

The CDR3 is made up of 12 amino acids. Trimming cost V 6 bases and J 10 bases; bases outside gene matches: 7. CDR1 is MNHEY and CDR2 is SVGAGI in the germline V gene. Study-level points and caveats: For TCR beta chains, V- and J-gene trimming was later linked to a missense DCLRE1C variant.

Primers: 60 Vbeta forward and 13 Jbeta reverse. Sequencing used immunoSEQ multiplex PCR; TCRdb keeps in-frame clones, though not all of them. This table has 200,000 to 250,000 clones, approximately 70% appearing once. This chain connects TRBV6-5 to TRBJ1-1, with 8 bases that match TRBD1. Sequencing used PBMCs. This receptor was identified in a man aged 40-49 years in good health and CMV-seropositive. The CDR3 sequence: CASSRNRGGAFF. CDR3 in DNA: TGTGCCAGCAGCCGCAACAGGGGGGGAGCTTTCTTT.